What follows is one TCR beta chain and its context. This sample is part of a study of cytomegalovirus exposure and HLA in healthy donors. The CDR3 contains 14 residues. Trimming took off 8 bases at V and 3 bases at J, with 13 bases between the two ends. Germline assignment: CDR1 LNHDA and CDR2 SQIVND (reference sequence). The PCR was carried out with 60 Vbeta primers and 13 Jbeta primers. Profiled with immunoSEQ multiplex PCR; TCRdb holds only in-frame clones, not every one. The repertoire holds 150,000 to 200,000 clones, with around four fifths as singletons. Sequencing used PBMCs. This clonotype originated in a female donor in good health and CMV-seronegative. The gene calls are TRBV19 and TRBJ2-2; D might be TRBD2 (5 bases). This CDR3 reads CASSRTQDTGELFF. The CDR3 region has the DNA TGTGCCAGTTCGAGGACTCAGGACACCGGGGAGCTGTTTTTT.